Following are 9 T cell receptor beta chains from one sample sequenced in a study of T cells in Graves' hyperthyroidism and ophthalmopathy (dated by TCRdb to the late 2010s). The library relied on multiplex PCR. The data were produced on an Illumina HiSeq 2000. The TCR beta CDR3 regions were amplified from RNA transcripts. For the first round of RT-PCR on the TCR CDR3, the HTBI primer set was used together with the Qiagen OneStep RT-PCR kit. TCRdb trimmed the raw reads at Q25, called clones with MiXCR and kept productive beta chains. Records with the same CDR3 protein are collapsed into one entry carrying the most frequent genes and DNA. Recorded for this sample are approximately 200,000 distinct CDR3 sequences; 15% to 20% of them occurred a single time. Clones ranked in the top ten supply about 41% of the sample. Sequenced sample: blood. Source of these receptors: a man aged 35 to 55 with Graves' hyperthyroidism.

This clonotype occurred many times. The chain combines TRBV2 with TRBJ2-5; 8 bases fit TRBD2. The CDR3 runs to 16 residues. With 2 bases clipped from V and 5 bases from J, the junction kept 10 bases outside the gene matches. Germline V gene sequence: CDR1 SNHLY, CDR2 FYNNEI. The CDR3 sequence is CASSEMASGSKETQYF. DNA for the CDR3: TGTGCCAGCAGTGAAATGGCTAGCGGGTCGAAGGAGACCCAGTACTTC. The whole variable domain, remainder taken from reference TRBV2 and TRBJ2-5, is EPEVTQTPSHQVTQMGQEVILRCVPISNHLYFYWYRQILGQKVEFLVSFYNNEISEKSEIFDDQFSVERPDGSNFTLKIRSTKLEDSAMYFCASSEMASGSKETQYFGPGTRLLVL.

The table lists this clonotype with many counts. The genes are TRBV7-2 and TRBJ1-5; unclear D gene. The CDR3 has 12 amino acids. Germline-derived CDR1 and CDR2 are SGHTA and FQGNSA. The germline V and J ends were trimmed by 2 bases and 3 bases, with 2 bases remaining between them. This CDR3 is CASSLNNQPQHF. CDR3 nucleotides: TGTGCCAGCAGCTTAAACAATCAGCCCCAGCATTTT.

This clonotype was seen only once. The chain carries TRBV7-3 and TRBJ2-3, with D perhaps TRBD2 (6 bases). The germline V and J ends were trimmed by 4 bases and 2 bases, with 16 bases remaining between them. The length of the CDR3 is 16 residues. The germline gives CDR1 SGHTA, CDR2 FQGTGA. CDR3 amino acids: CASSYGVLRDTDTQYF. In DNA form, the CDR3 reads TGTGCCAGCAGCTACGGGGTTTTGCGGGACACAGATACGCAGTATTTT.

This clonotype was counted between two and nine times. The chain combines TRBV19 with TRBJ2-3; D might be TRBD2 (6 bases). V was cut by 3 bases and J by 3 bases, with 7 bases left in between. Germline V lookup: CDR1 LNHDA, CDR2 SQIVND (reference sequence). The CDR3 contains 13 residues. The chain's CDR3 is CASSIGGTDTQYF. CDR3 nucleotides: TGTGCCAGTAGTATTGGAGGGACAGATACGCAGTATTTT.

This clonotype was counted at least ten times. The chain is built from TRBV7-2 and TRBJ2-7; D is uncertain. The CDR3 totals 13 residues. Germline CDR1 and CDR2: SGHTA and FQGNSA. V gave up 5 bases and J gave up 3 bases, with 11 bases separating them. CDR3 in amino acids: CASSLGPGYEQYF. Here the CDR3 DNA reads TGTGCCAGCAGCCTAGGGCCGGGCTACGAGCAGTACTTC.

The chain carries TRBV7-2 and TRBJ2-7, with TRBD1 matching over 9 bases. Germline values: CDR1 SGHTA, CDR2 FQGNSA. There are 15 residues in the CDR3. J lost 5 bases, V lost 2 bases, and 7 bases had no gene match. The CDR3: CASSLLGTGSHEQYF. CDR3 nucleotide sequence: TGTGCCAGCAGCTTATTGGGGACAGGGTCCCACGAGCAGTACTTC.

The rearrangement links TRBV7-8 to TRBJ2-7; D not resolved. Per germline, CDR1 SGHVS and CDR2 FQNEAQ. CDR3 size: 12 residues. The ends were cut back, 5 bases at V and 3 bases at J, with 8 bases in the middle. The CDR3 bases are TGTGCCAGCAGCAGAGGCTACTACGAGCAGTACTTC. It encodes CASSRGYYEQYF.

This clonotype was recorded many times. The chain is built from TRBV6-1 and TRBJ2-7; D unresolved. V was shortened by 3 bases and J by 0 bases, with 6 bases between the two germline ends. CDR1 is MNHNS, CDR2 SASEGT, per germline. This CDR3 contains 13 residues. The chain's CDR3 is CASSESFSYEQYF. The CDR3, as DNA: TGTGCCAGCAGTGAGTCCTTCTCCTACGAGCAGTACTTC.

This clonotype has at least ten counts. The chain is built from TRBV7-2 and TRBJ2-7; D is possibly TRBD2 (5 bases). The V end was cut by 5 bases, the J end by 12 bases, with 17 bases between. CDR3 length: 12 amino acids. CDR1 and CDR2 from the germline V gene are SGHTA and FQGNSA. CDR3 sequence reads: CASSVGSWRWYF. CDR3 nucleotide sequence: TGTGCCAGCAGCGTAGGGTCTTGGAGGTGGTACTTC. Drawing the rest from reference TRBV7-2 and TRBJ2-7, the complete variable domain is GAGVSQSPSNKVTEKGKDVELRCDPISGHTALYWYRQSLGQGLEFLIYFQGNSAPDKSGLPSDRFSAERTGGSVSTLTIQRTQQEDSAVYLCASSVGSWRWYFGPGTRLTVT.